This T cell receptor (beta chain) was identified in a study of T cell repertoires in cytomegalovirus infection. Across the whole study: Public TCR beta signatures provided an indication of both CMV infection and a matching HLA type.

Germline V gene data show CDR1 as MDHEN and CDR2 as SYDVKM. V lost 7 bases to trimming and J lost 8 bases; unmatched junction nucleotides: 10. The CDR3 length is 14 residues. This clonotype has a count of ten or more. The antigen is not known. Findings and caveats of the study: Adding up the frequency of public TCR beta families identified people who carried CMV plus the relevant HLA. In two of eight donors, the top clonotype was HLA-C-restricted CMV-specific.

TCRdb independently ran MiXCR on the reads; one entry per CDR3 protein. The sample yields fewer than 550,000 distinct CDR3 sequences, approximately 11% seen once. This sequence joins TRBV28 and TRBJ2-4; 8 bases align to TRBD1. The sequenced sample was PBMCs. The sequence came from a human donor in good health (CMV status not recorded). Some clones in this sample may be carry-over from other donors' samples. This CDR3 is CASNSGGLEDIQYF. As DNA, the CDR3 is TGTGCCAGCAACTCAGGGGGCTTGGAGGACATTCAGTACTTC.